The 8 T cell receptor beta chains below were found in one sample sequenced in a study of PD-L1 blockade in urothelial cancer. Method: immunoSEQ multiplex PCR; TCRdb's copy keeps in-frame clones and lacks some. The sample lists some 100,000 clones; 90% to 95% were seen once. The sample here was PBMCs, taken around atezolizumab (anti-PD-L1) treatment. Receptors originate from a woman aged 80 or over with urothelial cancer.

J is TRBJ2-7 and V is TRBV2; 9 nucleotides match TRBD2. This CDR3 contains 13 residues. The germline CDR1 and CDR2 sequences are SNHLY and FYNNEI. With 6 bases clipped from V and 3 bases from J, the junction kept 3 bases outside the gene matches. The DNA of the CDR3 is TGTGCCAGCAGAGCTAGCGGGAACTACGAGCAGTACTTC. It yields the protein CASRASGNYEQYF.

V and J are TRBV25-1 and TRBJ2-1; 11 bases map to TRBD2. This CDR3 region has 16 residues. Germline CDR1 and CDR2: MGHDK and SYGVNS. The ends lost 4 bases at V and 7 bases at J; junction bases unmatched: 9. The CDR3 reads CASSARLAGPQNEQFF. CDR3 DNA sequence: TGTGCCAGCAGTGCCCGACTAGCGGGGCCCCAGAATGAGCAGTTCTTC. Drawing the rest from reference TRBV25-1 and TRBJ2-1, the complete variable domain is EADIYQTPRYLVIGTGKKITLECSQTMGHDKMYWYQQDPGMELHLIHYSYGVNSTEKGDLSSESTVSRIRTEHFPLTLESARPSHTSQYLCASSARLAGPQNEQFFGPGTRLTVL.

V and J are TRBV29-1 and TRBJ2-7; 7 nucleotides line up with TRBD1. The germline gives CDR1 SQVTM, CDR2 ANQGSEA. Unmatched junction bases numbered 13, after V lost 6 bases and J lost 5 bases. The CDR3 length is 14 residues. In DNA form, the CDR3 reads TGCAGCGTCCATCCGGGACAGAGGAGCGACGAGCAGTACTTC. This sequence encodes CSVHPGQRSDEQYF.

J is TRBJ1-5 and V is TRBV4-2; possibly TRBD1 for D (5 bases). The V gene lost 0 bases and the J gene lost 6 bases, with 15 bases spanning the gap. Germline CDR1 and CDR2: LGHNA and YNFKEQ. The CDR3 runs 16 residues. The CDR3 loop reads CASSQDPQGLGQPQHF. The CDR3 DNA follows: TGTGCCAGCAGCCAAGACCCTCAGGGTTTAGGTCAGCCCCAGCATTTT.

The chain is built from TRBV14 and TRBJ2-7; D is undetermined. Germline V gene sequence: CDR1 SGHDN, CDR2 FVKESK. The CDR3 is 15 residues long. V lost 0 bases and J 4 bases, leaving 13 bases between the germline ends. The CDR3 DNA follows: TGTGCCAGCAGCCAAGATATGTCCAGGTGGTACGAGCAGTACTTC. Translating gives CASSQDMSRWYEQYF.

The chain couples TRBV7-8 to TRBJ2-3; TRBD1 agrees at 7 bases. Per the germline V gene, CDR1 is SGHVS and CDR2 is FQNEAQ. J lost 4 bases, V lost 5 bases, and 12 bases had no gene match. This CDR3 has 16 residues. CDR3 coding DNA: TGTGCCAGCAGCCCGGGACAGTTTCAGGAGTCAGATACGCAGTATTTT. Protein sequence: CASSPGQFQESDTQYF.

The chain joins TRBV18 to TRBJ2-7; no reliable D call. With 3 bases removed from V and 9 bases from J, the gap between germline ends came to 15 bases. Germline V gene sequence: CDR1 KGHSH, CDR2 LQKENI. This CDR3 has 13 amino acids. This CDR3 reads CASSPVQDSVQYF. The CDR3 bases are TGTGCCAGCTCACCCGTTCAAGATTCGGTGCAGTACTTC.

The chain recombines TRBV27 with TRBJ2-3; a possible D gene is TRBD2 (5 bases). The CDR3 is 15 amino acids. V was pared by 5 bases and J by 2 bases, with 14 bases between. CDR1 is MNHEY and CDR2 is SMNVEV in the germline V gene (reference sequence). The CDR3: CASSLPGLYTDTQYF. CDR3 coding DNA: TGTGCCAGCAGTCTTCCCGGACTTTACACAGATACGCAGTATTTT.